Below are 31 T cell receptor beta chains sequenced from a single sample in a study of T cells after yellow fever vaccination. TCRdb reanalysed the 5' RACE reads using MiXCR and keeps one entry per CDR3 protein. The profile shows approximately 85,000 distinct CDR3 sequences, 13% of them singletons. The sample consisted of CD8+ T cells not binding an NS4B(214-222) dextramer, sorted from PBMCs, taken 21 days after the first yellow fever vaccination. Source of these receptors: a young man who received the YFV17D yellow fever vaccine.

The gene calls are TRBV7-2 and TRBJ2-5, with D tentatively TRBD1 or TRBD2 (5 bases each). The length of the CDR3 is 15 residues. Trimming pared 7 bases from V and 4 bases from J, leaving 19 bases between. Germline CDR1 SGHTA, CDR2 FQGNSA. CDR3 in amino acids: CASNSVGEPGETQYF. The CDR3 DNA follows: TGTGCCAGCAATTCCGTGGGGGAGCCGGGAGAGACCCAGTACTTC.

This clonotype has a count of ten or more. The gene calls are TRBV5-1 and TRBJ2-7; D tentatively reads TRBD1 or TRBD2 (5 bases each). Looked up from germline, CDR1 is SGHRS and CDR2 is YFSETQ. Trimming removed 4 bases at V and 4 bases at J, with 6 bases between. The CDR3 sequence is 11 residues long. The CDR3 DNA is TGCGCCAGCAGCGAGGGGTACGAGCAGTACTTC. Translation gives CASSEGYEQYF.

This clonotype was counted a few times. The chain links TRBV29-1 to TRBJ1-2; D is ambiguous. Trimming left V 3 bases short and J 4 bases short, with 9 bases between. The CDR3 covers 12 residues. Germline CDR1 reads SQVTM; CDR2 reads ANQGSEA. The CDR3 nucleotides are TGCAGCGTTGACCCCCGTGGCTATGGCTACACCTTC. Protein: CSVDPRGYGYTF. The variable domain in full, completed from reference TRBV29-1 and TRBJ1-2, reads SAVISQKPSRDICQRGTSLTIQCQVDSQVTMMFWYRQQPGQSLTLIATANQGSEATYESGFVIDKFPISRPNLTFSTLTVSNMSPEDSSIYLCSVDPRGYGYTFGSGTRLTVV.

This sequence joins TRBV10-3 and TRBJ1-2; possible D gene TRBD1, 6 bases. The ends were cut back, 6 bases at V and 4 bases at J, with 9 bases in the middle. The germline V gene has CDR1 ENHRY and CDR2 SYGVKD. The CDR3 sequence is 12 residues long. CDR3 in DNA: TGTGCCATCAGAATACAGGGCTATGGCTACACCTTC. It codes for CAIRIQGYGYTF.

This clonotype has just a few counts. The CDR3 region has the DNA TGTGCCAGCAGTTTGGAACGTAGGAATCAGCCCCAGCATTTT. Translation: CASSLERRNQPQHF. The V and J genes are TRBV12-3 or TRBV12-4 and TRBJ1-5, with D unresolved. V dropped 3 bases and J dropped 4 bases, with 10 bases sitting between them. CDR3 length equals 14 residues.

In its sample, this clonotype was seen a few times. The rearrangement links TRBV6-5 to TRBJ2-1, with D possibly TRBD1 on 6 matching bases. The V gene's germline CDR1 is MNHEY and CDR2 SVGAGI. Trimming left V 2 bases short and J 5 bases short, with 16 bases between. The CDR3 runs 16 residues. The CDR3 loop is CASSYRLTGLNNEQFF. In DNA form, the CDR3 reads TGTGCCAGCAGTTACAGACTAACAGGGCTGAACAATGAGCAGTTCTTC.

The J gene is TRBJ2-3, the V gene TRBV4-3; 8 positions match TRBD1. V shed 0 bases and J 5 bases; nucleotides not matched to a gene: 7. CDR1 and CDR2 from the germline V gene are LGHNA and YSLEER. This CDR3 region has 16 residues. Written as DNA, the CDR3 is TGCGCCAGCAGCCAAGATGGGACAGGAAAAGGAGATACGCAGTATTTT. Translation gives CASSQDGTGKGDTQYF.

The genes are TRBV5-1 and TRBJ1-1, with D possibly being TRBD1 (5 bases). The CDR3 is made up of 13 amino acids. The V end lost 3 bases, the J end lost 1 base, and 7 bases lay between the germline ends. The germline CDR1 and CDR2 sequences are SGHRS and YFSETQ. CDR3 nucleotides: TGCGCCAGCAGCTCTAGGGGGAACACTGAAGCTTTCTTT. Amino acid sequence: CASSSRGNTEAFF.

This clonotype has more than one count but fewer than ten. The genes are TRBV4-1 and TRBJ2-5, with 10 bases matching TRBD2. The CDR3 has 15 amino acids. Trimming removed 2 bases from V and 5 bases from J; junction bases left unmatched: 5. Germline values: CDR1 MGHRA, CDR2 YSYEKL. The CDR3 DNA reads as TGCGCCAGCAGCCAATTAGCGGGGGGTGAGGAGACCCAGTACTTC. Translation gives CASSQLAGGEETQYF.

The gene calls are TRBV19 and TRBJ2-7; 11 bases line up with TRBD1. The CDR3 is made up of 15 amino acids. The J segment lost 3 bases and the V segment lost 6 bases, leaving 7 bases of the junction unmatched. Germline CDR1 is LNHDA and CDR2 is SQIVND (reference sequence). The CDR3 sequence: CASSWAGTGGYEQYF. In DNA, the CDR3 is TGTGCCAGTAGCTGGGCCGGGACAGGGGGCTACGAGCAGTACTTC.

This clonotype was observed a handful of times. The rearrangement links TRBV6-1 to TRBJ2-7; tentatively, D is TRBD2 (5 bases). CDR3 length: 14 residues. Between the trimmed V and J ends, which lost 11 bases and 0 bases, there was a span of 17 bases. The germline CDR1 and CDR2 sequences are MNHNS and SASEGT. CDR3 sequence reads: CASEGGGLSYEQYV. CDR3 coding DNA: TGTGCCTCTGAAGGAGGTGGGCTCTCCTACGAGCAGTACGTC.

J is TRBJ2-7 and V is TRBV19; D not certain. CDR1 is LNHDA, CDR2 SQIVND, per germline (reference sequence). This CDR3 spans 13 amino acids. Trimming removed 10 bases at V and 2 bases at J, with 15 bases between. The CDR3 loop is CATGGDSPYEQYF. DNA of the CDR3: TGTGCCACCGGTGGGGATTCTCCCTACGAGCAGTACTTC. The variable domain in full, with the rest retrieved from reference TRBV19 and TRBJ2-7, is DGGITQSPKYLFRKEGQNVTLSCEQNLNHDAMYWYRQDPGQGLRLIYYSQIVNDFQKGDIAEGYSVSREKKESFPLTVTSAQKNPTAFYLCATGGDSPYEQYFGPGTRLTVT.

This clonotype turned up a few times. This chain uses TRBV27 with TRBJ2-1, with D possibly being TRBD2 (6 bases). Deletions cut 5 bases from V and 0 bases from J, with 14 bases between. The CDR3 sequence is 16 residues long. Per the germline V gene, CDR1 is MNHEY and CDR2 is SMNVEV (reference sequence). The CDR3 here is CASSGARRGSYNEQFF. As DNA, the CDR3 is TGTGCCAGCAGTGGGGCCCGGCGGGGCTCCTACAATGAGCAGTTCTTC.

The V call is TRBV27, the J call TRBJ1-2; no firm D call. The CDR3 contains 15 residues. V lost 1 base, J lost 2 bases, and 11 bases lay in between. From germline, CDR1 is MNHEY and CDR2 SMNVEV (reference sequence). This chain's CDR3 is CASSLFPGYNYGYTF. The CDR3 DNA sequence: TGTGCCAGCAGTTTATTCCCGGGGTACAACTATGGCTACACCTTC.

The chain recombines TRBV7-9 with TRBJ1-4, with D possibly TRBD1 on 5 matching bases. CDR1 is SEHNR, CDR2 FQNEAQ, per germline (reference sequence). CDR3 length: 17 amino acids. Trimming shortened V by 0 bases and J by 8 bases, and 19 bases separated the two germline ends. The CDR3 nucleotides are TGTGCCAGCAGCTTAGCGCTTGGGGACCAAATCAGAGAAAAACTGTTTTTT. This encodes CASSLALGDQIREKLFF.

The gene calls are TRBV21-1 and TRBJ2-7. TRBV21-1 is labeled a pseudogene. The length of the CDR3 is 14 residues. The CDR3 region is CASSKAGSSYEQYV. CDR3 coding DNA: TGTGCCAGCAGCAAAGCGGGGAGCTCCTACGAGCAGTACGTC.

This clonotype was counted ten times or more. The chain carries TRBV29-1 and TRBJ2-1; 7 nucleotides agree with TRBD1. This CDR3 has 11 residues. Germline CDR1 is SQVTM and CDR2 is ANQGSEA. The ends lost 3 bases at V and 7 bases at J; junction bases unmatched: 0. The DNA of the CDR3 is TGCAGCGTTGACAGGGGGAATGAGCAGTTCTTC. Translating it yields CSVDRGNEQFF.

The chain employs TRBV15 and TRBJ2-1; D unresolved. Germline V CDR1 and CDR2: LNHNV, YYDKDF (reference sequence). Between the trimmed V and J ends, which lost 8 bases and 8 bases, there was a span of 16 bases. This CDR3 comprises 13 residues. The CDR3 reads CATRERASDEQFF. As DNA, the CDR3 is TGTGCCACCCGAGAAAGAGCCTCCGATGAGCAGTTCTTC. Together with reference TRBV15 and TRBJ2-1, the CDR3 gives the full variable domain: DAMVIQNPRYQVTQFGKPVTLSCSQTLNHNVMYWYQQKSSQAPKLLFHYYDKDFNNEADTPDNFQSRRPNTSFCFLDIRSPGLGDTAMYLCATRERASDEQFFGPGTRLTVL.

This chain joins TRBV6-5 and TRBJ2-5, with 11 bases aligning to TRBD2. V was pared by 3 bases and J by 7 bases, with 1 base of the junction left unmatched. Germline V lookup: CDR1 MNHEY, CDR2 SVGAGI. CDR3 size: 13 residues. This CDR3 reads CASSYGLAGTQYF. CDR3 in DNA: TGTGCCAGCAGTTATGGACTAGCGGGGACCCAGTACTTC.

The rearrangement links TRBV27 to TRBJ2-7; 12 nucleotides align to TRBD1. Germline CDR1 is MNHEY and CDR2 is SMNVEV (reference sequence). CDR3 length: 16 residues. The V and J ends lost 4 bases and 7 bases, in that order; junction bases with no gene match: 11. As DNA, the CDR3 is TGTGCCAGCAGTTCCTCGCGGGACAGGGGGCGCAAAGAGCAGTACTTC. As protein: CASSSSRDRGRKEQYF.

This clonotype showed up just a few times. This chain joins TRBV29-1 and TRBJ2-1; 12 bases are shared with TRBD2. After removal of 7 bases from V and 9 bases from J, the junction contained 13 bases not matched to a gene. The CDR3 contains 15 residues. Germline V gives CDR1 SQVTM, CDR2 ANQGSEA. In nucleotides, the CDR3 is TGCAGCGCTGGGCCCCCTAGCGGGGGGGCGGGTGAGCAGTTCTTC. It codes for CSAGPPSGGAGEQFF.

In nucleotides, the CDR3 is TGTGCCAGCAGTTTAGCCGCGAACACCGGGGAGCTGTTTTTT. Amino acids: CASSLAANTGELFF. The chain employs TRBV12-3 or TRBV12-4 and TRBJ2-2, with D unresolved. Trimming cost V 0 bases and J 0 bases, with 2 bases left between them. The CDR3 loop spans 14 amino acids.

The chain employs TRBV5-6 and TRBJ1-5, with D perhaps matching TRBD1 (5 bases). CDR1 and CDR2 from the germline V gene are SGHDT and YYEEEE. The CDR3 consists of 14 residues. Trimming took 4 bases from V and 4 from J, leaving 12 bases between them. The CDR3 loop reads CASSPMGGNQPQHF. The CDR3 nucleotides are TGTGCCAGCAGCCCCATGGGGGGAAATCAGCCCCAGCATTTT.

The rearrangement joins TRBV10-2 to TRBJ1-5; D not resolved. Germline CDR1 WSHSY, CDR2 SAAADI. Trimming stripped 7 bases from V and 6 bases from J, with 13 bases between. The CDR3 totals 13 residues. The CDR3 here is CASNPVRGQPQHF. DNA for the CDR3: TGCGCCAGCAACCCGGTTCGGGGTCAGCCCCAGCATTTT.

This clonotype has ten or more counts. The chain has TRBV7-9 and TRBJ2-7, with a possible D match to TRBD2 (5 bases). Germline V gene lookup returns CDR1 SEHNR and CDR2 FQNEAQ (reference sequence). The V and J ends lost 5 bases and 7 bases respectively, with 15 bases between them. The CDR3 has 13 residues. DNA of the CDR3: TGTGCCAGCAGCCCTAGCTCGATCTGGGAGCAGTACGTC. Protein sequence: CASSPSSIWEQYV.

The genes are TRBV7-9 and TRBJ1-2; maybe TRBD1 (5 bases). The germline V gene encodes CDR1 SEHNR and CDR2 FQNEAQ (reference sequence). This CDR3 has 16 residues. The V and J ends lost 4 bases and 0 bases respectively, with 15 bases between them. The CDR3 coding sequence is TGTGCCAGCAGCTCAAACAGGCGGACCTCTAACTATGGCTACACCTTC. Translated: CASSSNRRTSNYGYTF.

This clonotype was detected ten times or more. This chain joins TRBV29-1 and TRBJ1-1; TRBD1 might be the D (5 bases). The CDR3 contains 15 residues. CDR1 and CDR2 (germline): SQVTM, ANQGSEA. With 5 bases removed from V and 1 base from J, the gap between germline ends came to 17 bases. Written as DNA, the CDR3 is TGCAGCGTTTACGAGACAGATAAAGAGAACACTGAAGCTTTCTTT. Amino acids: CSVYETDKENTEAFF.

This clonotype was detected a few times. This sequence joins TRBV12-3 or TRBV12-4 and TRBJ1-5; 8 bases match TRBD1. Trimming cost V 7 bases and J 5 bases; bases outside gene matches: 7. The CDR3 spans 14 residues. The CDR3 loop is CASTDNRGYQPQHF. The CDR3 nucleotides read TGTGCCAGCACCGATAACAGGGGGTATCAGCCCCAGCATTTT.

In this sample, this clonotype turned up a few times. This rearrangement joins TRBV28 to TRBJ1-1, with TRBD1 as a possible D gene (6 bases). The CDR3 runs 14 residues. Trimming stripped 6 bases from V and 4 bases from J, with 15 bases between. Germline loops: CDR1 MDHEN, CDR2 SYDVKM. DNA for the CDR3: TGTGCCAGCAGCCCGACAGGAAGGATCACTGAAGCTTTCTTT. As protein: CASSPTGRITEAFF.

This clonotype has more than one count but fewer than ten. The chain employs TRBV12-3 or TRBV12-4 and TRBJ2-1; 9 nucleotides line up with TRBD2. J was trimmed by 7 bases and V by 6 bases; bases with no gene match: 13. CDR3 length equals 16 residues. CDR3 nucleotides: TGTGCCAGCAGGATAGCGGGGGACCTTATGGGGAATGAGCAGTTCTTC. The encoded protein is CASRIAGDLMGNEQFF.

The chain links TRBV6-1 to TRBJ2-5; D is unclear. The germline V gene encodes CDR1 MNHNS and CDR2 SASEGT. V was trimmed by 1 base and J by 1 base, leaving 7 bases between them. The CDR3 is 14 residues long. CDR3 amino acids: CASSEGNGQETQYF. The CDR3 region has the DNA TGTGCCAGCAGTGAAGGAAACGGCCAAGAGACCCAGTACTTC.